The rows below give T cell receptor beta chains drawn from one sample of a study of TIL therapy for anti-PD-1-resistant metastatic lung cancer. Libraries were prepared by immunoSEQ multiplex PCR; TCRdb keeps only in-frame clonotypes and omits some of them. The sample includes 2,000 to 2,500 clones, around 78% of them seen just once. Here the sequenced sample was tumor tissue, taken at baseline. Source of these receptors: a person aged 25 to 79 with non-small cell lung cancer. The CDR3 runs from the conserved cysteine through the conserved F or W. The order of the fields is V gene, CDR3 protein.

>TRBV7-9
CASSSVGLARGVDEQYF
>TRBV5-1
CASSLYGYGIAGTGYEQFF
>TRBV7-8
CASSYHLGVRYEQYF
>TRBV19
CASTGINTGELFF
>TRBV12-2
CASRLVAGVVASGVTYEQYF
>TRBV7-9
CASSRDRGWAFF
>TRBV6-1
CASESIPVREEQYF
>TRBV2
CASRETSGRDEQYF
>TRBV6-5
CASSQTSGANVLTF
>TRBV6-5
CASRRGLDQPQHF
>TRBV6-5
CASSYSLASHEQFF
>TRBV18
CASSPLAGVYNEQFF
>TRBV7-2
CASSPRGPTEAFF
>TRBV19
CASIHGQGTEAFF
>TRBV7-8
CASSRDGHYEQYF
>TRBV11-2
CASSYGYEQYF